The next 18 T cell receptor beta chains were all read from a single sample in a study of identical twins. MiXCR, run by TCRdb on the 5' RACE reads, gives a single entry per CDR3 protein. The data hold roughly 1,500,000 distinct CDR3 sequences, with roughly 35% observed a single time. What was sequenced was cord blood. These receptors all stem from a newborn girl in good health.

The sample holds a few counts of this clonotype. The V call is TRBV6-5, the J call TRBJ1-4; D is possibly TRBD1 (6 bases). With 7 bases removed from V and 8 bases from J, the gap between germline ends came to 23 bases. The length of the CDR3 is 16 residues. CDR1 and CDR2 (germline): MNHEY, SVGAGI. CDR3 in DNA: TGTGCCAGCACCGCAAATCGGGGGCTCCTAGGCGAAAAACTGTTTTTT. Translated, it gives CASTANRGLLGEKLFF.

This clonotype was picked up a small number of times. The chain joins TRBV7-8 to TRBJ2-1; perhaps TRBD1 as D (6 bases). The CDR3 is 16 residues long. The germline V and J ends were trimmed by 3 bases and 8 bases, with 20 bases remaining between them. The germline CDR1 and CDR2 sequences are SGHVS and FQNEAQ. This CDR3 reads CASSLRLGHNNDEQFF. The CDR3 nucleotides read TGTGCCAGCAGCTTGCGGTTGGGACACAATAACGATGAGCAGTTCTTC.

The chain joins TRBV7-8 to TRBJ2-3, with TRBD2 identical over 7 bases. The CDR3 spans 15 residues. V dropped 3 bases and J dropped 5; count of bases not matched to a gene: 8. Germline values: CDR1 SGHVS, CDR2 FQNEAQ. Here the CDR3 DNA reads TGTGCCAGCAGCTTTCTGGCGGGAGTACTAGATACGCAGTATTTT. Its translation: CASSFLAGVLDTQYF. Full variable domain (rest looked up from reference TRBV7-8 and TRBJ2-3): GAGVSQSPRYKVAKRGQDVALRCDPISGHVSLFWYQQALGQGPEFLTYFQNEAQLDKSGLPSDRFFAERPEGSVSTLKIQRTQQEDSAVYLCASSFLAGVLDTQYFGPGTRLTVL.

This chain links TRBV5-1 with TRBJ2-4; D not certain. The CDR3 loop spans 17 amino acids. The V end was cut by 0 bases, the J end by 0 bases, with 13 bases between. Germline V gene data show CDR1 as SGHRS and CDR2 as YFSETQ. Here the CDR3 DNA reads TGCGCCAGCAGCTTGGGGGGTCCCTTGACAGCCAAAAACATTCAGTACTTC. It specifies CASSLGGPLTAKNIQYF.

This chain links TRBV20-1 with TRBJ2-3, with 9 bases identical to TRBD2. Trimming at V came to 1 base and at J to 2 bases, leaving 7 bases not matched to a gene. CDR3 length: 16 amino acids. Germline V gene sequence: CDR1 DFQATT, CDR2 SNEGSKA (reference sequence). The CDR3 protein is CSARALAGGLTDTQYF. In DNA, the CDR3 is TGCAGTGCTAGAGCCCTGGCGGGGGGGCTCACAGATACGCAGTATTTT.

This chain connects TRBV5-1 to TRBJ2-1; perhaps TRBD2 as D (6 bases). The V and J ends lost 5 bases and 3 bases respectively, with 12 bases between them. CDR1 is SGHRS and CDR2 is YFSETQ in the germline V gene. This CDR3 contains 14 residues. CDR3 nucleotide sequence: TGCGCCAGCAGTACGACTAGTGTCTACAATGAGCAGTTCTTC. Translated, it gives CASSTTSVYNEQFF.

This clonotype was recorded a few times. The J gene is TRBJ2-3, the V gene TRBV12-3 or TRBV12-4; D call uncertain. V was pared by 2 bases and J by 9 bases, with 15 bases between. The CDR3 totals 14 residues. As DNA, the CDR3 is TGTGCCAGCAGTTTATGGCAGTCGAGGCGGACGCAGTATTTT. Amino acids: CASSLWQSRRTQYF.

This clonotype was detected only a few times. V gene TRBV28 combines with J gene TRBJ2-4, with D maybe TRBD2 (6 bases). V shed 6 bases and J shed 13 bases, with 19 bases lying between them. CDR3 size: 13 residues. Germline V gives CDR1 MDHEN, CDR2 SYDVKM. The CDR3 nucleotides read TGTGCCAGCAGCCAACGACTAGGTCTGGTGCAGTACTTC. This encodes CASSQRLGLVQYF.

This sequence joins TRBV6-1 and TRBJ1-3; 7 nucleotides line up with TRBD1. With 1 base clipped from V and 3 bases from J, the junction kept 0 bases outside the gene matches. The CDR3 is 14 amino acids. Germline V gene data show CDR1 as MNHNS and CDR2 as SASEGT. Here the CDR3 reads CASSEDRGGNTIYF. The CDR3 DNA sequence: TGTGCCAGCAGTGAAGACAGGGGTGGAAACACCATATATTTT.

This chain uses TRBV2 with TRBJ1-1; D is perhaps TRBD1 (5 bases). The germline V gene encodes CDR1 SNHLY and CDR2 FYNNEI. This CDR3 comprises 14 residues. Trimming removed 3 bases at V and 5 bases at J, with 13 bases between. The CDR3 reads CASSDWGGRTEAFF. The CDR3 DNA is TGTGCCAGCAGTGACTGGGGCGGCAGGACTGAAGCTTTCTTT.

This clonotype was recorded at least ten times. The genes are TRBV5-1 and TRBJ2-3; D is unresolved. V was trimmed by 1 base and J by 2 bases, leaving 14 bases between them. The germline gives CDR1 SGHRS, CDR2 YFSETQ. This CDR3 comprises 16 residues. Here the CDR3 reads CASSLTVGSLTDTQYF. The CDR3 DNA is TGCGCCAGCAGCTTGACGGTCGGGTCCCTCACAGATACGCAGTATTTT.

This clonotype was seen more than once but under ten times. The genes are TRBV4-2 and TRBJ2-1, with D hard to call. Germline assignment: CDR1 LGHNA and CDR2 YNFKEQ. The V and J ends lost 1 base and 6 bases respectively, with 16 bases between them. The CDR3 length is 16 residues. CDR3 sequence reads: CASSQVYEEPGNEQFF. The CDR3 region has the DNA TGTGCCAGCAGCCAAGTCTACGAAGAGCCAGGCAATGAGCAGTTCTTC.

This chain joins TRBV30 and TRBJ2-7; D is uncertain. CDR1 and CDR2 from the germline V gene are GTSNPN and SVGIG (reference sequence). The CDR3 length is 12 residues. The V end was cut by 0 bases, the J end by 3 bases, with 6 bases between. The CDR3, as DNA: TGTGCCTGGAGTGTACCCCACTACGAGCAGTACTTC. Translation gives CAWSVPHYEQYF.

The DNA of the CDR3 is TGTGCCAGCAGTTACTCCCCTCTGGGGGTTCCCTACAATGAGCAGTACTTC. It translates to CASSYSPLGVPYNEQYF. The V gene is TRBV6-5, the J gene TRBJ2-7; D is tentatively TRBD1 or TRBD2 (5 bases each). This CDR3 has 17 residues. The V end lost 0 bases, the J end lost 7 bases, and 22 bases lay between the germline ends. CDR1 and CDR2 from the germline V gene are MNHEY and SVGAGI.

This chain links TRBV29-1 with TRBJ2-7; TRBD1 matches at 11 bases. The CDR3 length is 13 residues. Germline CDR1 SQVTM, CDR2 ANQGSEA. V was pared by 7 bases and J by 1 base, with 3 bases of the junction left unmatched. This chain's CDR3 is CSGGQGASYEQYF. CDR3 nucleotides: TGCAGCGGTGGACAGGGGGCGTCCTACGAGCAGTACTTC.

The chain employs TRBV30 and TRBJ1-1; D might be TRBD1 (6 bases). Germline-derived CDR1 and CDR2 are GTSNPN and SVGIG (reference sequence). The CDR3 totals 16 residues. Trimming shortened V by 0 bases and J by 1 base, and 15 bases separated the two germline ends. This chain's CDR3 is CAWSVWGGHPNTEAFF. The DNA for the CDR3 is TGTGCCTGGAGTGTATGGGGGGGACATCCGAACACTGAAGCTTTCTTT. The full variable domain, completed using reference TRBV30 and TRBJ1-1, is SQTIHQWPATLVQPVGSPLSLECTVEGTSNPNLYWYRQAAGRGLQLLFYSVGIGQISSEVPQNLSASRPQDRQFILSSKKLLLSDSGFYLCAWSVWGGHPNTEAFFGQGTRLTVV.

The V and J genes are TRBV6-1 and TRBJ2-4; possibly TRBD2 for D (6 bases). Trimming removed 3 bases at V and 0 bases at J, with 9 bases between. The CDR3 has 15 amino acids. In germline, CDR1 is MNHNS, CDR2 SASEGT. CDR3 in DNA: TGTGCCAGCAGTGAGCCGGGACTAGCCAAAAACATTCAGTACTTC. Amino acid sequence: CASSEPGLAKNIQYF.

The V call is TRBV6-5, the J call TRBJ2-4; unclear D gene. The germline gives CDR1 MNHEY, CDR2 SVGAGI. Trimming shortened V by 6 bases and J by 2 bases, and 14 bases separated the two germline ends. The CDR3 is 15 amino acids. CDR3 DNA sequence: TGTGCCAGCAGCCCACACCTGGGGACCAAAAACATTCAGTACTTC. Translation gives CASSPHLGTKNIQYF.